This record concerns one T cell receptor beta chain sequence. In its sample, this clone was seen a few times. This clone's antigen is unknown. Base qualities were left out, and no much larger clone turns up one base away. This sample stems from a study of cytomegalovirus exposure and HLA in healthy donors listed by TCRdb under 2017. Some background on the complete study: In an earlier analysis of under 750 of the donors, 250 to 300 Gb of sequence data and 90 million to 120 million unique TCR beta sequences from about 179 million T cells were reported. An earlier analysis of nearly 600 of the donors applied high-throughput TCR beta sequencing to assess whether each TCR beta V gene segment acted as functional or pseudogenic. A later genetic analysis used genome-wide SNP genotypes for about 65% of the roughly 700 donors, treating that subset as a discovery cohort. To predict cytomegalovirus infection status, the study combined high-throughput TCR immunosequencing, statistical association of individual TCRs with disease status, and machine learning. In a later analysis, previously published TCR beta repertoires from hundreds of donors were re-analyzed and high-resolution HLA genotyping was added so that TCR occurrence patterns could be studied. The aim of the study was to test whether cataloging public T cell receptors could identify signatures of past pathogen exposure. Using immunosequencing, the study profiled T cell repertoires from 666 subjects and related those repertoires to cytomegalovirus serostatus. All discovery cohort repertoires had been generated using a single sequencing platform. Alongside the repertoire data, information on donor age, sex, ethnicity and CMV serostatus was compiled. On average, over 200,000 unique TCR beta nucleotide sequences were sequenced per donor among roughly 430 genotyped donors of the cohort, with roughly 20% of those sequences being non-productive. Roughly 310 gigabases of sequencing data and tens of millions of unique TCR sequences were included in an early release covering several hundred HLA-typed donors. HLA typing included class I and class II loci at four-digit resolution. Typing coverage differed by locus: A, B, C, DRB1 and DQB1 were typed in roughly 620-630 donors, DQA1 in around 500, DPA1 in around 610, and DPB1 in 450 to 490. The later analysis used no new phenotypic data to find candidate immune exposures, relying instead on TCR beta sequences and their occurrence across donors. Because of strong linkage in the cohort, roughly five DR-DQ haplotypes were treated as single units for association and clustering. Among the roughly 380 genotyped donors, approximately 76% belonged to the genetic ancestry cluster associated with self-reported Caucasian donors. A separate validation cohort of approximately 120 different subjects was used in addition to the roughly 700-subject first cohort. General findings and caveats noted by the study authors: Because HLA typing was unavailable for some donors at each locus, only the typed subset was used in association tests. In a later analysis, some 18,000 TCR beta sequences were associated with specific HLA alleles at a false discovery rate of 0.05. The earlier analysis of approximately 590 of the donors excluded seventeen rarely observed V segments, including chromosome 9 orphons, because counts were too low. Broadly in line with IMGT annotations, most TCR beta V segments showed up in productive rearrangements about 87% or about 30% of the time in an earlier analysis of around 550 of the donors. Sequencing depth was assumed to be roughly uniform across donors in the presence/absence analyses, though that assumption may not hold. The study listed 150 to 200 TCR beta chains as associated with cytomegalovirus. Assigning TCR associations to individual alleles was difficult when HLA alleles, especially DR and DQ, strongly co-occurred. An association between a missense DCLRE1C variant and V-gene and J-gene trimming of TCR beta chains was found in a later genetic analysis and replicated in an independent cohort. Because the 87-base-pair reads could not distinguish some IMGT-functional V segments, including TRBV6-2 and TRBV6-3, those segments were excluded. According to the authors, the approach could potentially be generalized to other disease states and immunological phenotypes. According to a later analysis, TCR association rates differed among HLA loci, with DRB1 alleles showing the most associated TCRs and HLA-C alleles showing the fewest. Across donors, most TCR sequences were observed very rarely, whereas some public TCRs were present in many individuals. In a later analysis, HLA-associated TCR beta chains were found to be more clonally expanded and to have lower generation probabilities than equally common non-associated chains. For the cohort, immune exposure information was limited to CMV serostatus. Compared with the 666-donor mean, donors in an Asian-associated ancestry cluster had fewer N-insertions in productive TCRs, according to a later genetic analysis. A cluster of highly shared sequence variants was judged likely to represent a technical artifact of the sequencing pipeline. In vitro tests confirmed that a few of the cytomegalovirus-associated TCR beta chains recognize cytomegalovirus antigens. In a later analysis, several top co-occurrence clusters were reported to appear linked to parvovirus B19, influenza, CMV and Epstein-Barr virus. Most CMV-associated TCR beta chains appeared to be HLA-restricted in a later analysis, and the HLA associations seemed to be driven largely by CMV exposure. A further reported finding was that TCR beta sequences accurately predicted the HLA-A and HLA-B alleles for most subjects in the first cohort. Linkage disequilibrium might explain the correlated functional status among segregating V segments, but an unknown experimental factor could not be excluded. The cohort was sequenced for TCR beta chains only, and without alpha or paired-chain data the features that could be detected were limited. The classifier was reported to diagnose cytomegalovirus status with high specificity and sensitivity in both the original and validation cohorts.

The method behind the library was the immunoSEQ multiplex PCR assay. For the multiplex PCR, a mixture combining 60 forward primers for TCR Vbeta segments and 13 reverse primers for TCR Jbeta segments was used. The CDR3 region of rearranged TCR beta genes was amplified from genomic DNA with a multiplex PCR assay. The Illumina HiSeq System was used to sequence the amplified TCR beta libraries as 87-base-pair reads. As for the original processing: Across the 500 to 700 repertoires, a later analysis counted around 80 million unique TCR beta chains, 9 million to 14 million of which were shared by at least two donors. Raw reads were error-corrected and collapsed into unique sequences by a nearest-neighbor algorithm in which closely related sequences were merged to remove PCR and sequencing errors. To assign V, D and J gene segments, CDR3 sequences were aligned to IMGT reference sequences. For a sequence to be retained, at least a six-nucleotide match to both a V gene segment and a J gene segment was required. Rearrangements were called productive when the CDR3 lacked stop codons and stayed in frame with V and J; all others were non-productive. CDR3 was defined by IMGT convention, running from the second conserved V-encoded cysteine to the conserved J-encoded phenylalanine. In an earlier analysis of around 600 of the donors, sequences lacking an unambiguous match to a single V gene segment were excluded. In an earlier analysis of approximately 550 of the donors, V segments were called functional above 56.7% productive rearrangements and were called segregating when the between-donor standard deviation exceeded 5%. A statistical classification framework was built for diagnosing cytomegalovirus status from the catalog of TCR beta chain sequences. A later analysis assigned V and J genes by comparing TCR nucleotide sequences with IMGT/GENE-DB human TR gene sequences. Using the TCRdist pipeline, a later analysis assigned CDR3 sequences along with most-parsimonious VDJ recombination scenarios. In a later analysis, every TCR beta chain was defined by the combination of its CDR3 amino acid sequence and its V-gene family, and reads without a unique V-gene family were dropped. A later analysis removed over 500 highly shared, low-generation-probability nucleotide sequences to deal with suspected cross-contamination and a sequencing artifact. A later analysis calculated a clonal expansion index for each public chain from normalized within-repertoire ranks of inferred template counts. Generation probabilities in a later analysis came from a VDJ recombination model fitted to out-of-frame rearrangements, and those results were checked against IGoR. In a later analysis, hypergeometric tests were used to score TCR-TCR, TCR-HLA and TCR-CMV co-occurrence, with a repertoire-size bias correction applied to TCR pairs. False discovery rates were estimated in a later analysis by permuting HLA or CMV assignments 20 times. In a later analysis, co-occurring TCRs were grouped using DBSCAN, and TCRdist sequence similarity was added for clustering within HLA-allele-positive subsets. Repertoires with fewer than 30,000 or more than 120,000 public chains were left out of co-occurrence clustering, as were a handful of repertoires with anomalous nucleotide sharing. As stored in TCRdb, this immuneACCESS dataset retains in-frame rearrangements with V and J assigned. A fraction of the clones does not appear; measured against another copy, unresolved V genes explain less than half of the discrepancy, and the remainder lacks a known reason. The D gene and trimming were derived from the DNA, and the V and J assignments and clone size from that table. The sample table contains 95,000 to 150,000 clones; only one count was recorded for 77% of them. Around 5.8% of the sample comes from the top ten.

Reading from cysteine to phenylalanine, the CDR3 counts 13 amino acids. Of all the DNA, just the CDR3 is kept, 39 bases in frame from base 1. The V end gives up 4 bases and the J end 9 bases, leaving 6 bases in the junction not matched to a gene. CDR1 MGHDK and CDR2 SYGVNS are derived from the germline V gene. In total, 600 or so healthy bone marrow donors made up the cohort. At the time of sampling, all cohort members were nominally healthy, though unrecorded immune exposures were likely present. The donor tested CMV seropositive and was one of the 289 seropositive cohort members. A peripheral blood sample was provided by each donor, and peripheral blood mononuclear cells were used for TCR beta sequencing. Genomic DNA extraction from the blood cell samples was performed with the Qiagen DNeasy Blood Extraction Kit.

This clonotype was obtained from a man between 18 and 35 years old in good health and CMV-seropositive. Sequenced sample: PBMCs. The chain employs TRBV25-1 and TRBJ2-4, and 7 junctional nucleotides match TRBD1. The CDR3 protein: CASSGTGVGIQYF. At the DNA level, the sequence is TGTGCCAGCAGTGGGACAGGAGTCGGCATTCAGTACTTC.